The present entry profiles one TCR beta chain with its context. These data belong to a study of control samples from healthy donors and cancer patients. The V and J ends lost 6 bases and 0 bases respectively, with 8 bases between them. CDR1 and CDR2 (germline): MDHEN, SYDVKM. This CDR3 spans 14 amino acids. Profiled with immunoSEQ multiplex PCR; TCRdb holds only in-frame clones, not every one. The sample lists about 61,000 clones, 90% occurring once. This chain joins TRBV28 and TRBJ2-2; D possibly corresponds to TRBD1 (6 bases). Sample: PBMCs. The source is a man aged 60-69 years with colorectal cancer. CDR3 sequence: CASRGTTNTGELFF. CDR3 sequence (DNA): TGTGCCAGCAGGGGGACAACGAACACCGGGGAGCTGTTTTTT.